This TCR beta chain is drawn from a study of Ad26.COV2.S vaccination and SARS-CoV-2 variants. Treatment defined: around 19 received Ad26.COV2.S at low or high dose, single or two shots; about five received placebo; per-sample allocation not given. Samples came from day 63 after the first vaccine or placebo injection. Libraries were prepared by immunoSEQ multiplex PCR; TCRdb keeps only in-frame clonotypes and omits some of them. The table has 350,000 to 450,000 clones, 70% to 90% seen once. The V end was cut by 1 base, the J end by 8 bases, with 13 bases between. CDR1 is SGHTA and CDR2 is FQGNSA in the germline V gene. This CDR3 is built from 14 residues.

The chain carries TRBV7-2 and TRBJ2-3, with unresolved D. The TCR originated in a person between 18 and 60 years old who received the Ad26.COV2.S COVID-19 vaccine or a placebo. The starting material was peripheral blood, obtained in a trial of Ad26.COV2.S vaccine versus placebo. The DNA for the CDR3 is TGTGCCAGCAGCTTAGTCGAGGCATCCGGTACGCAGTATTTT. Its protein is CASSLVEASGTQYF.